This T cell receptor (beta chain) is from a study of T cell responses to AZD1222 COVID-19 vaccine. Findings and caveats of the study: Clonal diversity was possibly underestimated, and the donors were mostly white British, with more females.

This clone has a handful of counts. Its antigen is not identified. The CDR3 loop spans 14 amino acids. Germline V gene data show CDR1 as SGDLS and CDR2 as YYNGEE. The V end lost 3 bases, the J end lost 0 bases, and 9 bases lay between the germline ends. Profiling relied on immunoSEQ multiplex PCR, and the TCRdb table lists in-frame clones only, not all of them. The repertoire holds 100,000 to 150,000 clones, roughly 90% seen once, with roughly 1.5% in the top ten. The receptor was isolated from an adult in good health. Sample: peripheral blood, taken on day 0 of AZD1222 vaccination. The chain recombines TRBV9 with TRBJ1-1; D is perhaps TRBD1 (6 bases). CDR3: CASSAGTLNTEAFF. CDR3 coding DNA: TGTGCCAGCAGCGCCGGGACACTGAACACTGAAGCTTTCTTT.